This T cell receptor (beta chain) was documented in a study of shared clonotypes between healthy human individuals. Overall study: Donors had three CD4 naive, three CD4 memory, two CD8 naive and one CD8 memory plate apiece. Broader study findings: Estimated richness was generally greater in naive than memory subsets.

With respect to this clone: No antigen is known for it.

Sorted-subset replicate PCR reactions were performed with about 200 ng DNA, corresponding to 30,000 or so T cell genomes. The protocol was immunoSEQ multiplex PCR, while the TCRdb copy is restricted to in-frame clones and leaves out a portion. Of around 550,000 clones in the sample, around 95% were seen once. Naive CD8 cells lacked CD45RO, underwent positive selection for CCR7 and left out terminally differentiated effector memory CD45RA+ cells. CDR3 length: 15 residues. The ends lost 5 bases at V and 6 bases at J; junction bases unmatched: 6. Germline lookup yields CDR1 MNHEY and CDR2 SMNVEV (reference sequence).

The source material was naive CD8+ T cells sorted from blood. The genes are TRBV27 and TRBJ2-3; 12 bases agree with TRBD2. The clonotype comes from a woman under 40 in good health. The CDR3 coding sequence is TGTGCCAGCAGTGCCCTAGCGGGAGGGCCCGATACGCAGTATTTT. Amino acid sequence: CASSALAGGPDTQYF.